This TCR beta chain is from a study of cytomegalovirus exposure and HLA in healthy donors. Study overall: Findings of an earlier analysis included roughly 110 million unique TCR beta sequences from 190 million or so T cells. Findings and caveats of the study: When analyzed later, a missense DCLRE1C variant was found to be linked to TCR beta V- and J-gene trimming. As was reported, the HLA-A and HLA-B alleles of most subjects were accurately predicted from TCR beta sequences. The authors later found TCR association rates varying by HLA locus, with DRB1 most and HLA-C fewest.

In this sample, this clone turned up a few times. The antigen is not known. This CDR3 region has 15 residues. The trim removed 0 bases at V and 5 bases at J, leaving 4 bases unmatched. Looked up from germline, CDR1 is MNHEY and CDR2 is SVGAGI. Researchers ran the PCR with 60 Vbeta and 13 Jbeta primers. Data came from immunoSEQ multiplex PCR; TCRdb stores just in-frame clones and leaves some out. This table holds around 160,000 clones, roughly 80% found once. Sequencing input: PBMCs. The V gene is TRBV6-5, the J gene TRBJ2-3; 8 bases agree with TRBD1. This sequence was found in a woman aged 40 to 50 in good health and CMV-seropositive. The CDR3 nucleotides are TGTGCCAGCAGTTACTCGACAGGGGTGGGAGATACGCAGTATTTT. This translates into CASSYSTGVGDTQYF.